One and the same sample provided the 25 T cell receptor beta chains below, sequenced in a study of T cell repertoires in ileal Crohn's disease. The repertoire was sequenced with immunoSEQ multiplex PCR; TCRdb's copy has only in-frame clones and lacks some. This table has thousands of clones, around 80% appearing once. Sequenced input: ileal tissue. The receptors shown here come from an adult with Crohn's disease.

The rearrangement links TRBV4-1 to TRBJ2-2; 7 nucleotides line up with TRBD1. The V and J ends lost 4 bases and 7 bases, in that order; junction bases with no gene match: 9. Germline V CDR1 and CDR2: MGHRA, YSYEKL. This CDR3 spans 15 amino acids. CDR3 loop: CASSPTDRDGGELFF. CDR3 DNA: TGCGCCAGCAGCCCTACCGACAGGGACGGCGGGGAGCTGTTTTTT.

J is TRBJ1-1 and V is TRBV19; D is perhaps TRBD1 (5 bases). The CDR3 is 12 residues long. Per germline, CDR1 LNHDA and CDR2 SQIVND (reference sequence). V was trimmed by 10 bases and J by 4 bases, leaving 13 bases between them. The CDR3 loop is CATGQGGTEAFF. The CDR3 DNA follows: TGTGCCACCGGTCAGGGCGGCACTGAAGCTTTCTTT.

The chain joins TRBV11-2 to TRBJ2-7, with D unclear. CDR1 is SGHAT and CDR2 is FQNNGV in the germline V gene. Between the trimmed V and J ends, which lost 5 bases and 1 base, there was a span of 3 bases. The CDR3 sequence is 11 residues long. CDR3 DNA: TGTGCCAGCAGCCAGTCCTACGAGCAGTACTTC. It codes for CASSQSYEQYF.

The chain has TRBV6-1 and TRBJ1-2, with 9 positions matching TRBD1. CDR1 and CDR2 from the germline V gene are MNHNS and SASEGT. Unmatched junction bases numbered 9, after V lost 6 bases and J lost 4 bases. There are 15 residues in the CDR3. The CDR3 DNA sequence: TGTGCCAGCAGGGACACAGGGGGCTGGGCCTATGGCTACACCTTC. Translating gives CASRDTGGWAYGYTF.

J is TRBJ1-5 and V is TRBV27; D is perhaps TRBD1 (5 bases). Germline V gives CDR1 MNHEY, CDR2 SMNVEV (reference sequence). CDR3 length: 14 residues. V lost 3 bases to trimming and J lost 3 bases, with 9 bases between them. The CDR3 here is CASSLGGVNQPQHF. CDR3 nucleotides: TGTGCCAGCAGTTTGGGAGGGGTCAATCAGCCCCAGCATTTT.

This clone was seen just once. The CDR3 bases are TGTGCCAGCAGCTTCTCTCAAGAGACCCAGTACTTC. Translated, it gives CASSFSQETQYF. The J gene is TRBJ2-5, the V gene TRBV5-4; no definite D call. Germline V gene data show CDR1 as SGHNT and CDR2 as YYREEE (reference sequence). V was shortened by 2 bases and J by 2 bases, with 4 bases between the two germline ends. The CDR3 loop spans 12 amino acids.

This rearrangement joins TRBV2 to TRBJ2-1; D may be TRBD2 (6 bases). The ends were cut back, 2 bases at V and 8 bases at J, with 13 bases in the middle. Germline-derived CDR1 and CDR2 are SNHLY and FYNNEI. The CDR3 is 14 amino acids. In DNA form, the CDR3 reads TGTGCCAGCAGTGAATCCCCCCCGGGGGATGAGCAGTTCTTC. Its translation is CASSESPPGDEQFF. The full variable domain, rest sourced from reference TRBV2 and TRBJ2-1, is EPEVTQTPSHQVTQMGQEVILRCVPISNHLYFYWYRQILGQKVEFLVSFYNNEISEKSEIFDDQFSVERPDGSNFTLKIRSTKLEDSAMYFCASSESPPGDEQFFGPGTRLTVL.

This sequence joins TRBV5-1 and TRBJ2-2; the match to TRBD2 covers 7 bases. V trimming: 5 bases; J trimming: 1 base; junction bases outside the gene matches: 2. This CDR3 contains 14 residues. Per germline, CDR1 SGHRS and CDR2 YFSETQ. The CDR3 sequence: CASSSSGNTGELFF. DNA of the CDR3: TGCGCCAGCAGTTCTAGCGGGAACACCGGGGAGCTGTTTTTT.

V is TRBV15 and J is TRBJ2-5; 9 bases fit TRBD1. From germline, CDR1 is LNHNV and CDR2 YYDKDF (reference sequence). V lost 0 bases, J lost 5 bases, and 10 bases stayed unmatched. CDR3 length: 17 residues. CDR3: CATSRDVSQGARETQYF. The CDR3 bases are TGTGCCACCAGCAGAGATGTTTCACAGGGGGCTCGGGAGACCCAGTACTTC.

In regard to this clone: The junction differs from germline at one of its ends, possibly a read error. The V call is TRBV7-7, the J call TRBJ2-1; 7 bases match TRBD2. There are 15 residues in the CDR3. The germline CDR1 and CDR2 sequences are SSHAT and FNYEAQ (reference sequence). The CDR3 sequence is CASSPALGAGNEQFF. Written as DNA, the CDR3 is TGTGCTAGCAGCCCTGCCCTCGGAGCGGGAAATGAGCAGTTCTTC.

This clone was counted once. The V gene is TRBV6-5, the J gene TRBJ2-7, with D uncertain. Per the germline V gene, CDR1 is MNHEY and CDR2 is SVGAGI. V lost 0 bases to trimming and J lost 5 bases, with 8 bases between them. CDR3 length: 13 residues. The CDR3 sequence: CASSYSIANEQYF. CDR3 bases: TGTGCCAGCAGTTACTCGATAGCCAACGAGCAGTACTTC.

The sample holds a few counts of this clone. J is TRBJ2-7 and V is TRBV2; TRBD2 agrees at 10 bases. J gave up 5 bases and V 6 bases, and 7 bases lay outside the gene matches. CDR1 SNHLY and CDR2 FYNNEI come from the germline V gene. The CDR3 is 14 amino acids. This CDR3 reads CASRGLALFHEQYF. As DNA, the CDR3 is TGTGCCAGCAGGGGACTAGCGCTTTTCCACGAGCAGTACTTC. The full variable domain, completed using reference TRBV2 and TRBJ2-7, is EPEVTQTPSHQVTQMGQEVILRCVPISNHLYFYWYRQILGQKVEFLVSFYNNEISEKSEIFDDQFSVERPDGSNFTLKIRSTKLEDSAMYFCASRGLALFHEQYFGPGTRLTVT.

On this clone itself: Sequence at one end of the junction differs from germline and may be a read error. This chain links TRBV28 with TRBJ2-2; TRBD1 agrees at 8 bases. Germline CDR1 MDHEN, CDR2 SYDVKM. This CDR3 is built from 15 residues. CDR3 sequence (DNA): TGTGCCAGCAGTTCACAGGACAGGGACACCGGAGAGCTGTTTTTT. This gives the protein CASSSQDRDTGELFF.

The chain is built from TRBV28 and TRBJ2-5; D is uncertain. V lost 7 bases to trimming and J lost 5 bases, with 17 bases between them. The CDR3 has 14 amino acids. Germline V CDR1 and CDR2: MDHEN, SYDVKM. Here the CDR3 DNA reads TGTGCCAGCACCAAGAGGTTGGGTTATGAGACCCAGTACTTC. Residues: CASTKRLGYETQYF.

V usage is TRBV19 and J usage is TRBJ1-2, with TRBD1 matching 7 bases. V lost 8 bases to trimming and J lost 4 bases; unmatched junction nucleotides: 4. Germline V gene sequence: CDR1 LNHDA, CDR2 SQIVND (reference sequence). The CDR3 spans 12 residues. The CDR3 DNA reads as TGTGCCAGTGCCGACAGGGCCTATGGCTACACCTTC. It codes for CASADRAYGYTF.

This chain links TRBV18 with TRBJ2-7; 7 bases map to TRBD1. The ends lost 2 bases at V and 5 bases at J; junction bases unmatched: 9. The CDR3 sequence is 15 residues long. CDR1 and CDR2 from the germline V gene are KGHSH and LQKENI. This CDR3 reads CASSPNEGTEDEQYF. CDR3 in DNA: TGTGCCAGCTCACCAAACGAGGGGACAGAGGACGAGCAGTACTTC.

The gene calls are TRBV28 and TRBJ2-7, with 9 bases lining up with TRBD2. Germline CDR1 reads MDHEN; CDR2 reads SYDVKM. The V gene end was trimmed by 2 bases and the J gene end by 5 bases; junction bases not matched to a gene: 13. The CDR3 spans 17 residues. This CDR3 reads CASSLRVAGATFHEQYF. The CDR3 DNA follows: TGTGCCAGCAGTTTAAGGGTAGCGGGAGCAACATTCCACGAGCAGTACTTC.

V gene TRBV5-6 combines with J gene TRBJ2-3; 8 bases agree with TRBD2. After removal of 1 base from V and 3 bases from J, the junction contained 7 bases not matched to a gene. The CDR3 loop spans 16 amino acids. Germline-derived CDR1 and CDR2 are SGHDT and YYEEEE. The CDR3 reads CASSLWGLGGTDTQYF. CDR3 in DNA: TGTGCCAGCAGCTTGTGGGGACTAGGGGGAACAGATACGCAGTATTTT.

This chain links TRBV27 with TRBJ2-5; 7 bases map to TRBD2. The trim removed 5 bases at V and 3 bases at J, leaving 15 bases unmatched. This CDR3 spans 17 amino acids. Per the germline V gene, CDR1 is MNHEY and CDR2 is SMNVEV (reference sequence). The CDR3 protein is CASSPPPLGLVEETQYF. Written as DNA, the CDR3 is TGTGCCAGCAGTCCCCCGCCTTTAGGACTAGTAGAAGAGACCCAGTACTTC.

This clone has a single count. This chain joins TRBV18 and TRBJ1-4, with TRBD1 as a possible D gene (5 bases). There are 13 residues in the CDR3. V shed 3 bases and J shed 7 bases, with 9 bases lying between them. CDR1 and CDR2 from the germline V gene are KGHSH and LQKENI. The CDR3 loop is CASSPWDSEKLFF. For the CDR3, the DNA is TGTGCCAGCTCACCGTGGGACTCTGAAAAACTGTTTTTT.

V is TRBV27 and J is TRBJ2-7; 7 bases match TRBD1. Germline-derived CDR1 and CDR2 are MNHEY and SMNVEV (reference sequence). The CDR3 is 14 amino acids. The junction had 7 bases not matched to a gene; V was cut back by 6 bases and J by 2 bases. This chain's CDR3 is CASRATGPTYEQYF. The CDR3 DNA reads TGTGCCAGCAGGGCGACAGGGCCTACCTACGAGCAGTACTTC.

The chain uses TRBV10-3 and TRBJ2-7; 7 bases are a match to TRBD1. Trimming at V came to 5 bases and at J to 3 bases, leaving 7 bases not matched to a gene. This CDR3 has 14 amino acids. Per the germline V gene, CDR1 is ENHRY and CDR2 is SYGVKD. The CDR3 DNA follows: TGTGCCATCAGTAGGGAGACAGGGCGCTACGAGCAGTACTTC. Translation gives CAISRETGRYEQYF.

J is TRBJ2-1 and V is TRBV13; a possible D gene is TRBD2 (6 bases). Between the trimmed V and J ends, which lost 4 bases and 3 bases, there was a span of 16 bases. This CDR3 comprises 16 residues. Germline CDR1 reads PRHDT; CDR2 reads FYEKMQ (reference sequence). In DNA form, the CDR3 reads TGTGCCAGCAGCTCGAGCCAGGGACTTCTCTACAATGAGCAGTTCTTC. It specifies CASSSSQGLLYNEQFF.

The CDR3 nucleotides read TGTGCCAGCAGTGTCGTTACTGGAAACACCATATATTTT. Translating it yields CASSVVTGNTIYF. The chain combines TRBV6-1 with TRBJ1-3; D is unclear. The CDR3 has 13 amino acids. V lost 4 bases, J lost 2 bases, and 6 bases lay in between. CDR1 is MNHNS and CDR2 is SASEGT in the germline V gene.

J is TRBJ2-1 and V is TRBV2; TRBD1 matches at 8 bases. Germline CDR1 reads SNHLY; CDR2 reads FYNNEI. J gave up 8 bases and V 6 bases, and 3 bases lay outside the gene matches. The CDR3 is made up of 12 amino acids. The CDR3 here is CASRGQGDEQFF. In nucleotides, the CDR3 is TGTGCCAGCAGAGGACAGGGTGATGAGCAGTTCTTC.